What follows are 18 T cell receptor beta chains derived from one specimen sequenced in a study of T cell responses to AZD1222 COVID-19 vaccine. TCRdb's copy holds only in-frame clones and misses some; the assay was immunoSEQ multiplex PCR. The sample has some 130,000 clones; under 90% are singletons. This specimen consisted of peripheral blood, obtained on day 0 of AZD1222 vaccination. The source is an adult in good health.

This chain links TRBV4-2 with TRBJ1-3, with a possible D match to TRBD1 (5 bases). Trimming removed 0 bases at V and 3 bases at J, with 15 bases between. Looked up from germline, CDR1 is LGHNA and CDR2 is YNFKEQ. This CDR3 spans 17 amino acids. CDR3 loop: CASSQELGPGFGNTIYF. In DNA, the CDR3 is TGTGCCAGCAGCCAAGAATTGGGACCCGGGTTTGGAAACACCATATATTTT.

V gene TRBV9 combines with J gene TRBJ1-5; a possible D gene is TRBD1 (6 bases). The CDR3 is 14 residues long. Looked up from germline, CDR1 is SGDLS and CDR2 is YYNGEE. V was clipped by 3 bases and J by 4 bases, with 11 bases between them. The CDR3 reads CASSAGQINQPQHF. CDR3 in DNA: TGTGCCAGCAGCGCCGGACAGATTAATCAGCCCCAGCATTTT.

The chain employs TRBV5-1 and TRBJ2-7, with D uncertain. The CDR3 totals 13 residues. CDR1 and CDR2 from the germline V gene are SGHRS and YFSETQ. The germline V and J ends were trimmed by 4 bases and 3 bases, with 11 bases remaining between them. This chain's CDR3 is CASSPDHHYEQYF. CDR3 nucleotide sequence: TGCGCCAGCAGCCCTGACCATCACTACGAGCAGTACTTC. The full variable domain, in which reference TRBV5-1 and TRBJ2-7 provide the parts outside the CDR3, is KAGVTQTPRYLIKTRGQQVTLSCSPISGHRSVSWYQQTPGQGLQFLFEYFSETQRNKGNFPGRFSGRQFSNSRSEMNVSTLELGDSALYLCASSPDHHYEQYFGPGTRLTVT.

The chain recombines TRBV6-6 with TRBJ1-4; TRBD1 matches 7 bases. The CDR3 length is 14 residues. The germline V gene encodes CDR1 MNHNY and CDR2 SVGAGI (reference sequence). J was trimmed by 5 bases and V by 7 bases; bases with no gene match: 7. The CDR3 protein is CASNEAGGNEKLFF. DNA of the CDR3: TGTGCCAGCAACGAAGCAGGGGGGAATGAAAAACTGTTTTTT.

The chain is built from TRBV6-5 and TRBJ1-2, with D possibly TRBD1 on 5 matching bases. Germline V gives CDR1 MNHEY, CDR2 SVGAGI. The V end was cut by 7 bases, the J end by 3 bases, with 15 bases between. CDR3 length equals 14 residues. DNA for the CDR3: TGTGCCAGCACCTATGGGGGTGGAGACTATGGCTACACCTTC. It translates to CASTYGGGDYGYTF.

J is TRBJ2-1 and V is TRBV5-4; 10 bases are a match to TRBD2. The germline V gene has CDR1 SGHNT and CDR2 YYREEE (reference sequence). The CDR3 loop spans 17 amino acids. Trimming removed 4 bases from V and 0 bases from J; junction bases left unmatched: 7. CDR3 in amino acids: CASSRTSGEISYNEQFF. The DNA of the CDR3 is TGTGCCAGCAGCCGCACTAGCGGGGAGATCTCCTACAATGAGCAGTTCTTC.

This rearrangement joins TRBV12-3 or TRBV12-4 to TRBJ2-7; D is possibly TRBD1 (6 bases). Between the trimmed V and J ends, which lost 3 bases and 2 bases, there was a span of 8 bases. The length of the CDR3 is 13 residues. The CDR3 is CASSFSGAYEQYF. In DNA, the CDR3 is TGTGCCAGCAGTTTTTCAGGGGCCTACGAGCAGTACTTC.

The V call is TRBV7-9, the J call TRBJ1-4; possible D gene TRBD1, 5 bases. Per germline, CDR1 SEHNR and CDR2 FQNEAQ (reference sequence). The CDR3 runs 15 residues. V was clipped by 5 bases and J by 7 bases, with 17 bases between them. The CDR3 DNA is TGTGCCAGCAGCCCATTGGGCAGGGAGGGTGAAAAACTGTTTTTT. It codes for CASSPLGREGEKLFF.

This clone appeared once. This chain uses TRBV6-5 with TRBJ1-4; TRBD1 is a possible D gene (5 bases). This CDR3 is 13 amino acids long. V dropped 10 bases and J dropped 5 bases, with 14 bases sitting between them. Germline CDR1 and CDR2: MNHEY and SVGAGI. The chain's CDR3 is CATRQRLNEKLFF. The CDR3 DNA reads as TGTGCCACCCGACAGAGACTAAATGAAAAACTGTTTTTT.

The chain combines TRBV6-2 or TRBV6-3 with TRBJ2-2, with a weak D call TRBD1 (6 bases). The CDR3 has 14 amino acids. Per germline, CDR1 MNHEY and CDR2 SVGEGT. V lost 6 bases to trimming and J lost 1 base, with 9 bases between them. The CDR3 DNA is TGTGCCAGCAGCCCGACAGGGAACACCGGGGAGCTGTTTTTT. The encoded protein is CASSPTGNTGELFF.

Ten or more counts support this clone. The chain carries TRBV7-9 and TRBJ2-1; no reliable D call. This CDR3 contains 15 residues. The ends were cut back, 5 bases at V and 2 bases at J, with 13 bases in the middle. The V gene's germline CDR1 is SEHNR and CDR2 FQNEAQ (reference sequence). Here the CDR3 DNA reads TGTGCCAGCAGCCCTGAGTGGGCCGCCTACAATGAGCAGTTCTTC. Translation gives CASSPEWAAYNEQFF.

The chain joins TRBV6-5 to TRBJ1-5; D may be TRBD1 (5 bases). The germline gives CDR1 MNHEY, CDR2 SVGAGI. This CDR3 contains 14 residues. V was cut by 2 bases and J by 7 bases, with 12 bases left in between. DNA for the CDR3: TGTGCCAGCAGTTACCGAGGAACAGGACAGCCCCAGCATTTT. It encodes CASSYRGTGQPQHF.

The V and J genes are TRBV7-6 and TRBJ2-7; TRBD1 matches 7 bases. Germline loops: CDR1 SGHVS, CDR2 FNYEAQ. After removal of 5 bases from V and 0 bases from J, the junction contained 10 bases not matched to a gene. This CDR3 spans 16 amino acids. CDR3 loop: CASSPRQGPDSYEQYF. The CDR3 region has the DNA TGTGCCAGCAGCCCGAGACAGGGTCCGGACTCCTACGAGCAGTACTTC.

The rearrangement links TRBV6-4 to TRBJ1-2; D not certain. From germline, CDR1 is MRHNA and CDR2 SNTAGT. The V end lost 7 bases, the J end lost 8 bases, and 11 bases lay between the germline ends. There are 11 residues in the CDR3. The CDR3 sequence is CASKGPRGYTF. The CDR3 coding sequence is TGTGCCAGCAAAGGCCCTCGGGGCTACACCTTC.

CDR3 DNA: TGTGCCATCAGTCCCCTTGGGAGGTTGAGCGGGGGGGCCCAGTACTTC. It translates to CAISPLGRLSGGAQYF. The rearrangement links TRBV10-3 to TRBJ2-4, with 10 bases fitting TRBD2. Germline V gene sequence: CDR1 ENHRY, CDR2 SYGVKD. This CDR3 is 16 amino acids long. After removal of 5 bases from V and 13 bases from J, the junction contained 17 bases not matched to a gene.

V is TRBV20-1 and J is TRBJ1-5; D is uncertain. The CDR3 spans 12 residues. Trimming stripped 3 bases from V and 1 base from J, with 4 bases between. The germline CDR1 and CDR2 sequences are DFQATT and SNEGSKA (reference sequence). CDR3 sequence: CSASRSNQPQHF. CDR3 DNA: TGCAGTGCTAGTAGAAGCAATCAGCCCCAGCATTTT.

The J gene is TRBJ2-7, the V gene TRBV15; the D is unclear. Deletions cut 1 base from V and 0 bases from J, with 7 bases between. This CDR3 has 14 residues. Looked up from germline, CDR1 is LNHNV and CDR2 is YYDKDF (reference sequence). CDR3 in amino acids: CATSRGTDSYEQYF. The CDR3 nucleotides are TGTGCCACCAGCAGAGGAACAGACTCCTACGAGCAGTACTTC.

By sample share, this clone is medium-sized (0.01 to 0.1%). The chain joins TRBV10-3 to TRBJ2-2; TRBD2 is a possible D gene (5 bases). This CDR3 region has 11 residues. V was cut by 8 bases and J by 4 bases, with 5 bases left in between. Germline assignment: CDR1 ENHRY and CDR2 SYGVKD. The CDR3 DNA sequence: TGTGCCATCGGGAGCACCGGGGAGCTGTTTTTT. Residues: CAIGSTGELFF.